The T cell receptor (beta chain) under discussion was sequenced for a study of T cell repertoires in cytomegalovirus infection. Study summary: The public TCR beta signatures pointed to both CMV infection and matching HLA type. Study-wide findings and caveats: Ex vivo responses were dominated by HLA-C-restricted CMV-specific TCR beta clonotypes.

As concerns this clonotype: Its antigen is unidentified.

The V segment lost 7 bases and the J segment 5 bases; nucleotides outside the gene matches: 10. This CDR3 region has 17 residues. Germline V gene data show CDR1 as MNHEY and CDR2 as SVGEGT. MiXCR, run by TCRdb on the reads, gives a single entry per CDR3 protein. Here the sample spans more than 400,000 distinct CDR3 sequences, 26% being singletons. Sequencing was carried out using PBMCs. This chain links TRBV6-2 or TRBV6-3 with TRBJ2-1, with 14 nucleotides matching TRBD2. The TCR was taken from a human donor in good health (CMV status not recorded). Some clones in this sample may be carry-over from other donors' samples. In DNA form, the CDR3 reads TGTGCCAGCACGGGACTAGCGGGAGACGGGAGTAACAATGAGCAGTTCTTC. Translated, it gives CASTGLAGDGSNNEQFF.